The 21 T cell receptor beta chains listed next were all sequenced from one sample in a study of CD8 T cells in ankylosing spondylitis. TCRdb re-analysed the 5' RACE reads in MiXCR, keeping a single row per CDR3 protein. The sample comprises about 52,000 distinct CDR3 sequences, 6.5% to 9% of which are singletons, and about 8.1% rests with the top ten. Specimen: blood, either unsorted or a sorted T cell fraction (not recorded which). The receptor set was obtained from a female donor with ankylosing spondylitis or in good health (not recorded which).

CDR3 in DNA: TGTGCCAGCACCGGACCCCGGACAGGGGGCGTAGCCAAAAACATTCAGTACTTC. Translation: CASTGPRTGGVAKNIQYF. This rearrangement joins TRBV10-3 to TRBJ2-4; 11 bases line up with TRBD1. Germline CDR1 is ENHRY and CDR2 is SYGVKD. This CDR3 is 18 amino acids long. Trimming cost V 10 bases and J 0 bases; bases outside gene matches: 14.

This clonotype was recorded at least ten times. V usage is TRBV29-1 and J usage is TRBJ1-3; possible D gene TRBD1, 6 bases. The CDR3 totals 15 residues. The ends were cut back, 4 bases at V and 4 bases at J, with 17 bases in the middle. The V gene's germline CDR1 is SQVTM and CDR2 ANQGSEA. The CDR3 loop reads CSVGGGGNVGNTIYF. The CDR3 nucleotides are TGCAGCGTTGGGGGGGGCGGGAACGTCGGAAACACCATATATTTT. The whole variable domain, remainder taken from reference TRBV29-1 and TRBJ1-3, is SAVISQKPSRDICQRGTSLTIQCQVDSQVTMMFWYRQQPGQSLTLIATANQGSEATYESGFVIDKFPISRPNLTFSTLTVSNMSPEDSSIYLCSVGGGGNVGNTIYFGEGSWLTVV.

This clonotype was counted many times. CDR3 sequence reads: CSARKDRTSGGSTYNEQFF. The CDR3 nucleotides are TGCAGTGCTAGAAAGGACCGGACTAGCGGGGGGAGTACTTACAATGAGCAGTTCTTC. This chain connects TRBV20-1 to TRBJ2-1; 14 bases line up with TRBD2. CDR1 and CDR2 (germline): DFQATT, SNEGSKA (reference sequence). This CDR3 has 19 residues. Trimming removed 2 bases from V and 4 bases from J; junction bases left unmatched: 13.

This clonotype appeared a single time. V usage is TRBV12-3 or TRBV12-4 and J usage is TRBJ1-2; no firm D call. V lost 1 base and J 4 bases, leaving 13 bases between the germline ends. The CDR3 has 15 amino acids. CDR3: CASSLDRVASYGYTF. For the CDR3, the DNA is TGTGCCAGCAGTTTAGATCGGGTAGCCTCCTATGGCTACACCTTC.

This clonotype was counted ten times or more. The chain carries TRBV27 and TRBJ1-5; perhaps TRBD1 as D (5 bases). CDR3 length: 14 amino acids. Trimming stripped 5 bases from V and 4 bases from J, with 12 bases between. Germline assignment: CDR1 MNHEY and CDR2 SMNVEV (reference sequence). The chain's CDR3 is CASSPWDENQPQHF. The CDR3 nucleotides read TGTGCCAGCAGTCCCTGGGACGAGAATCAGCCCCAGCATTTT.

With regard to this clonotype: A much bigger clone sits one base away, suggesting this may be a read error. The rearrangement uses TRBV3-1 and TRBJ1-5; D not certain. The CDR3 is made up of 17 amino acids. Germline assignment: CDR1 LGHDT and CDR2 YNNKEL (reference sequence). In DNA form, the CDR3 reads TGTGCCTGCAGCCCATACGGACCGCTGGACAGCAATCAGCCCCAGCATTTT. Its protein is CACSPYGPLDSNQPQHF. Together with reference TRBV3-1 and TRBJ1-5, the CDR3 gives the full variable domain: DTAVSQTPKYLVTQMGNDKSIKCEQNLGHDTMYWYKQDSKKFLKIMFSYNNKELIINETVPNRFSPKSPDKAHLNLHINSLELGDSAVYFCACSPYGPLDSNQPQHFGDGTRLSIL.

This clonotype was found many times. CDR3 nucleotide sequence: TGTGCCAGCAGTGACGGCAGCTCCTACGAGCAGTACGTC. Amino acids: CASSDGSSYEQYV. The V gene is TRBV2, the J gene TRBJ2-7; D uncertain. Germline CDR1 SNHLY, CDR2 FYNNEI. V was cut by 3 bases and J by 0 bases, with 6 bases left in between. The CDR3 spans 13 residues.

The sample holds many counts of this clonotype. This sequence joins TRBV10-3 and TRBJ1-2; no reliable D call. Trimming took 4 bases from V and 1 from J, leaving 10 bases between them. Germline V gene lookup returns CDR1 ENHRY and CDR2 SYGVKD. The CDR3 sequence is 14 residues long. CDR3 bases: TGTGCCATCAGTGGGGCCCGAGATAACTATGGCTACACCTTC. Amino acid sequence: CAISGARDNYGYTF.

This clonotype was seen many times. The gene calls are TRBV20-1 and TRBJ2-3, with unresolved D. Germline CDR1 DFQATT, CDR2 SNEGSKA (reference sequence). Trimming pared 4 bases from V and 3 bases from J, leaving 17 bases between. The CDR3 consists of 15 residues. The CDR3 bases are TGCAGTGCTATAGATTGGGGTCTTCAGACAGATACGCAGTATTTT. It specifies CSAIDWGLQTDTQYF.

This clonotype was counted many times. This chain uses TRBV29-1 with TRBJ2-5, with TRBD1 identical over 8 bases. There are 12 residues in the CDR3. The V and J ends lost 7 bases and 1 base, in that order; junction bases with no gene match: 2. In germline, CDR1 is SQVTM, CDR2 ANQGSEA. DNA for the CDR3: TGCAGCGCCACAGGGGGCCAAGAGACCCAGTACTTC. Protein product: CSATGGQETQYF.

The chain joins TRBV29-1 to TRBJ1-2, with D hard to call. V lost 6 bases and J lost 2, with 13 bases in between. This CDR3 region has 13 residues. CDR1 and CDR2 from the germline V gene are SQVTM and ANQGSEA. The CDR3 reads CSVGDGHNYGYTF. As DNA, the CDR3 is TGCAGCGTGGGCGACGGGCACAACTATGGCTACACCTTC.

This clonotype showed up many times. The rearrangement uses TRBV24-1 and TRBJ2-4, with a weak D call TRBD2 (6 bases). V lost 2 bases to trimming and J lost 1 base, with 8 bases between them. This CDR3 spans 15 amino acids. Germline CDR1 reads KGHDR; CDR2 reads SFDVKD. This CDR3 reads CATSDSGDAKNIQYF. The CDR3 DNA sequence: TGTGCCACCAGTGATTCGGGGGACGCCAAAAACATTCAGTACTTC.

This clonotype has a count of ten or more. This chain links TRBV10-3 with TRBJ2-3, with 8 bases that match TRBD2. CDR3 size: 17 residues. Germline CDR1 reads ENHRY; CDR2 reads SYGVKD. With 3 bases clipped from V and 6 bases from J, the junction kept 14 bases outside the gene matches. The CDR3 DNA is TGTGCCATCAGTGACCCTCTGAGGCTAGCGGGCGCGGATACGCAGTATTTT. It codes for CAISDPLRLAGADTQYF.

This clonotype has at least ten counts. CDR3 sequence (DNA): TGTGCCATCACCGGGCGTGGCGATGGCTACACCTTC. Translation gives CAITGRGDGYTF. The chain couples TRBV10-3 to TRBJ1-2; no firm D call. V lost 7 bases and J 6 bases, leaving 12 bases between the germline ends. Looked up from germline, CDR1 is ENHRY and CDR2 is SYGVKD. This CDR3 is 12 amino acids long.

The table lists this clonotype with many counts. The CDR3 DNA follows: TGCAGTGCTTGGACAGGGGGGCAGCCCCAGCATTTT. Its protein product is CSAWTGGQPQHF. The chain links TRBV20-1 to TRBJ1-5, with 10 bases lining up with TRBD1. V dropped 5 bases and J dropped 7; count of bases not matched to a gene: 2. Per germline, CDR1 DFQATT and CDR2 SNEGSKA (reference sequence). This CDR3 is 12 amino acids long.

This clonotype showed up many times. The rearrangement links TRBV5-4 to TRBJ2-1; D not resolved. This CDR3 region has 16 residues. Per germline, CDR1 SGHNT and CDR2 YYREEE (reference sequence). V shed 2 bases and J shed 4 bases, with 16 bases lying between them. CDR3 protein: CASSLSPQTGYNEQFF. The CDR3 nucleotides are TGTGCCAGCAGCTTATCTCCCCAAACGGGTTACAATGAGCAGTTCTTC.

This clonotype has a count of ten or more. The rearrangement uses TRBV28 and TRBJ1-6; no definite D call. The CDR3 length is 14 residues. Trimming cost V 3 bases and J 10 bases, with 13 bases left between them. CDR1 MDHEN and CDR2 SYDVKM come from the germline V gene. CDR3 region: CASSFPRWESPLHF. CDR3 sequence (DNA): TGTGCCAGCAGTTTCCCCCGCTGGGAATCACCCCTCCACTTT.

There are many counts of this clonotype. V and J are TRBV15 and TRBJ1-2, with D hard to call. V lost 0 bases to trimming and J lost 9 bases, with 5 bases between them. CDR1 is LNHNV, CDR2 YYDKDF, per germline (reference sequence). The CDR3 runs to 11 residues. CDR3 in DNA: TGTGCCACCAGCAGAGATCGGCGCTACACCTTC. This translates into CATSRDRRYTF.

Sample share makes this clonotype medium-sized. This sequence joins TRBV5-1 and TRBJ2-3; D gene uncertain. CDR3 length: 11 residues. V lost 3 bases and J lost 2, with 1 base in between. CDR1 is SGHRS and CDR2 is YFSETQ in the germline V gene. CDR3 in DNA: TGCGCCAGCAGCTCCACAGATACGCAGTATTTT. This translates into CASSSTDTQYF.

This clonotype showed up many times. V and J are TRBV12-3 or TRBV12-4 and TRBJ2-3, with 14 bases identical to TRBD2. The length of the CDR3 is 19 residues. With 8 bases clipped from V and 0 bases from J, the junction kept 13 bases outside the gene matches. CDR3 DNA: TGTGCCAGCCTGACTAGCGGGGGGGCCGGGGGCTTTAGCACAGATACGCAGTATTTT. Its protein product is CASLTSGGAGGFSTDTQYF.

This clonotype was found many times. The J gene is TRBJ1-2, the V gene TRBV6-5, with a tentative D call TRBD1 (5 bases). Per the germline V gene, CDR1 is MNHEY and CDR2 is SVGAGI. V gave up 2 bases and J gave up 8 bases, with 12 bases separating them. CDR3 length: 13 residues. For the CDR3, the DNA is TGTGCCAGCAGTTACCGGGACTTACGCGGCTACACCTTC. Encoded protein: CASSYRDLRGYTF.